These T cell receptor beta chains were read from a single sample in a study of CXCR3-negative and CXCR3-positive naive CD8 T cells. TCRdb reprocessed the 5' RACE reads; each CDR3 protein has one entry and no DNA is given. Reported are over 70,000 distinct CDR3 sequences; the ten largest clones contain 0.5% to 0.55%. Sequenced sample: naive CXCR3+ CD8+ T cells from blood. Receptors originate from a human donor in good health. Some clones in this sample may be carry-over from other donors' samples. Both conserved end residues are part of each CDR3. Not every row has a clone size; where given, it reads once, few, many or a size class.

cdr3_aa: CASSPQAGGPPTDTQYF; j_call: TRBJ2-3; clone_size: -; v_call: TRBV7-9
cdr3_aa: CASSWVRGKYNEQFF; j_call: TRBJ2-1; clone_size: -; v_call: TRBV28
cdr3_aa: CASSLSQGTGELFF; j_call: TRBJ2-2; clone_size: -; v_call: TRBV28
cdr3_aa: CASSRLAGGRTDTQYF; j_call: TRBJ2-3; clone_size: -; v_call: TRBV7-9
cdr3_aa: CASSLDGTGSYEQYF; j_call: TRBJ2-7; clone_size: -; v_call: TRBV7-2
cdr3_aa: CATSDLRGDIQYF; j_call: TRBJ2-4; clone_size: -; v_call: TRBV24-1
cdr3_aa: CASSPDAKNQPQHF; j_call: TRBJ1-5; clone_size: -; v_call: TRBV7-9
cdr3_aa: CATLDPGAEGMAFF; j_call: TRBJ1-1; clone_size: -; v_call: TRBV15
cdr3_aa: CASSFIQGAPSGYTF; j_call: TRBJ1-2; clone_size: -; v_call: TRBV6-5
cdr3_aa: CASSYRAGTNTEAFF; j_call: TRBJ1-1; clone_size: -; v_call: TRBV6-5
cdr3_aa: CASSYSKAGLASYEQYF; j_call: TRBJ2-7; clone_size: -; v_call: TRBV6-2/TRBV6-3
cdr3_aa: CASNRLNQPQHF; j_call: TRBJ1-5; clone_size: -; v_call: TRBV28
cdr3_aa: CSAREETGMSYEQYF; j_call: TRBJ2-7; clone_size: -; v_call: TRBV20-1
cdr3_aa: CASSRGRGAYNEQFF; j_call: TRBJ2-1; clone_size: -; v_call: TRBV28
cdr3_aa: CASSPTPAGGYEQYF; j_call: TRBJ2-7; clone_size: -; v_call: TRBV27
cdr3_aa: CASSLGDGLAGGNEQFF; j_call: TRBJ2-1; clone_size: -; v_call: TRBV5-1
cdr3_aa: CATSGPSLDVDEQFF; j_call: TRBJ2-1; clone_size: medium-sized; v_call: TRBV24-1
cdr3_aa: CASSFSSYEQYF; j_call: TRBJ2-7; clone_size: -; v_call: TRBV28